The clone carrying this T cell receptor (beta chain) was counted a few times. Its cognate antigen is unknown. PCR was performed a second time for about 7 to 11 cycles using a sample-barcoded 5' primer and a J-beta primer mix. The template-switch adaptor was a 5' adaptor with 12 random nucleotides. It tagged each cDNA molecule. One entry per CDR3 protein results from TCRdb running MiXCR on the 5' RACE reads. The repertoire has approximately 290,000 distinct CDR3 sequences, 27% of them found once; the top ten carry 25% to 30%. Germline V gene data show CDR1 as SGHDN and CDR2 as FVKESK. The CDR3 has 15 residues. The data are from a study of blood T cells in healthy people across ages. Overall study findings and caveats: Across samples, TCR beta diversity tracked strongly with naive T cell percentage.

The V gene is TRBV14, the J gene TRBJ2-5; D may match TRBD1 or TRBD2 (7 bases each). The assigned J gene may be wrong: the sequence end matches TRBJ2-7 better. Sequencing was carried out using blood. This receptor was taken from a woman in her 70s in good health. The CDR3 DNA is TGTGCCAGCAGCCAAGGGTCCAGGGGGGGATCCGAGCAGTACTTC. This sequence encodes CASSQGSRGGSEQYF.